These T cell receptor beta chains were read from a single sample in a study of shared clonotypes between healthy human individuals. The assay was immunoSEQ multiplex PCR, and TCRdb's table has in-frame clones only and misses some. The table records some 2,000,000 clones, approximately 95% of them present only once. The sample comprised naive CD8+ T cells sorted from blood. The receptors here all came from a man between 18 and 35 years old in good health. Both conserved end residues are part of each CDR3. Fields, in order: D gene, V gene, clone size, J gene, CDR3 protein, CDR3 DNA. The D gene is left open where the match is weak. Size values are once, few and many counts, or a class for expanded clones, and some rows have none.

D gene: TRBD1
V gene: TRBV15
clone size: -
J gene: TRBJ1-5
CDR3 protein: CATSFGTGYQPQHF
CDR3 DNA: TGTGCCACCAGTTTCGGGACAGGGTATCAGCCCCAGCATTTT

D gene: -
V gene: TRBV4-1
clone size: -
J gene: TRBJ1-2
CDR3 protein: CASSQEQGGYGYTF
CDR3 DNA: TGCGCCAGCAGCCAAGAACAGGGCGGCTATGGCTACACCTTC

D gene: -
V gene: TRBV9
clone size: -
J gene: TRBJ2-7
CDR3 protein: CASSNSGGGPYEQYF
CDR3 DNA: TGTGCCAGCAGCAACTCCGGCGGCGGACCCTACGAGCAGTACTTC

D gene: -
V gene: TRBV5-8
clone size: -
J gene: TRBJ1-2
CDR3 protein: CASSARLYEGYGYTF
CDR3 DNA: TGTGCCAGCAGCGCTCGGTTATACGAGGGGTATGGCTACACCTTC

D gene: -
V gene: TRBV28
clone size: -
J gene: TRBJ1-1
CDR3 protein: CASSFKGIPEAFF
CDR3 DNA: TGTGCCAGCAGTTTCAAGGGGATCCCTGAAGCTTTCTTT

D gene: -
V gene: TRBV18
clone size: -
J gene: TRBJ2-7
CDR3 protein: CASSPSLHEQYF
CDR3 DNA: TGTGCCAGCTCACCATCGCTCCACGAGCAGTACTTC

D gene: -
V gene: TRBV28
clone size: -
J gene: TRBJ1-1
CDR3 protein: CASRKDMNTEAFF
CDR3 DNA: TGTGCCAGCAGGAAAGACATGAACACTGAAGCTTTCTTT

D gene: TRBD1
V gene: TRBV7-9
clone size: -
J gene: TRBJ2-7
CDR3 protein: CASSPTPGQGAYEQYF
CDR3 DNA: TGTGCCAGCAGCCCCACTCCGGGACAGGGGGCCTACGAGCAGTACTTC

D gene: TRBD2
V gene: TRBV27
clone size: -
J gene: TRBJ2-1
CDR3 protein: CASSDQRLAGGNEQFF
CDR3 DNA: TGTGCCAGCAGTGACCAAAGACTAGCGGGGGGGAACGAGCAGTTCTTC

D gene: -
V gene: TRBV6-1
clone size: -
J gene: TRBJ2-1
CDR3 protein: CASSEFPVSSYNEQFF
CDR3 DNA: TGTGCCAGCAGTGAATTCCCGGTGAGCTCCTACAATGAGCAGTTCTTC

D gene: TRBD2
V gene: TRBV28
clone size: -
J gene: TRBJ2-7
CDR3 protein: CASSRRGGAYEQYF
CDR3 DNA: TGTGCCAGCAGCCGCCGGGGGGGAGCCTACGAGCAGTACTTC

D gene: -
V gene: TRBV7-9
clone size: -
J gene: TRBJ2-2
CDR3 protein: CASSGDRSNTGELFF
CDR3 DNA: TGTGCCAGCAGCGGGGACCGGTCGAACACCGGGGAGCTGTTTTTT

D gene: TRBD1
V gene: TRBV7-9
clone size: once
J gene: TRBJ2-3
CDR3 protein: CASSPDRVSTGDTQYF
CDR3 DNA: TGTGCCAGCAGCCCCGACAGGGTATCGACAGGAGATACGCAGTATTTT

D gene: -
V gene: TRBV5-4
clone size: -
J gene: TRBJ2-7
CDR3 protein: CASSFTTTAGEQYF
CDR3 DNA: TGTGCCAGCAGCTTTACGACCACCGCGGGGGAGCAGTACTTC

D gene: TRBD1
V gene: TRBV4-1
clone size: once
J gene: TRBJ2-7
CDR3 protein: CASSQTGGREQYF
CDR3 DNA: TGCGCCAGCAGCCAGACAGGGGGCCGGGAGCAGTACTTC

D gene: -
V gene: TRBV10-3
clone size: -
J gene: TRBJ2-7
CDR3 protein: CAISEEGTYEQYF
CDR3 DNA: TGTGCCATCAGTGAAGAAGGGACCTACGAGCAGTACTTC

D gene: -
V gene: TRBV13
clone size: -
J gene: TRBJ1-2
CDR3 protein: CASSYSLSHPPVEYGYTF
CDR3 DNA: TGTGCCAGCAGCTATTCGTTATCCCACCCTCCGGTAGAATATGGCTACACCTTC

D gene: -
V gene: TRBV7-9
clone size: -
J gene: TRBJ1-2
CDR3 protein: CASSLGAPHQGGYTF
CDR3 DNA: TGTGCCAGCAGCTTAGGGGCCCCCCACCAGGGGGGCTACACCTTC

D gene: -
V gene: TRBV5-8
clone size: -
J gene: TRBJ2-7
CDR3 protein: CASSLARGTTYEQYF
CDR3 DNA: TGTGCCAGCAGCTTGGCCCGGGGCACGACCTACGAGCAGTACTTC

D gene: -
V gene: TRBV4-1
clone size: -
J gene: TRBJ2-1
CDR3 protein: CASTERVGFEQFF
CDR3 DNA: TGCGCCAGCACCGAAAGAGTAGGATTCGAGCAGTTCTTC

D gene: -
V gene: TRBV28
clone size: -
J gene: TRBJ2-3
CDR3 protein: CASSLKWGTDTQYF
CDR3 DNA: TGTGCCAGCAGTTTAAAATGGGGCACAGATACGCAGTATTTT

D gene: -
V gene: TRBV4-2
clone size: -
J gene: TRBJ2-1
CDR3 protein: CASSPLGGANNEQFF
CDR3 DNA: TGTGCCAGCAGCCCCCTAGGCGGGGCGAACAATGAGCAGTTCTTC

D gene: -
V gene: TRBV11-2
clone size: once
J gene: TRBJ2-1
CDR3 protein: CASRLPLRDEQFF
CDR3 DNA: TGTGCCAGCCGCCTCCCTCTGCGGGATGAGCAGTTCTTC

D gene: -
V gene: TRBV11-1
clone size: -
J gene: TRBJ2-4
CDR3 protein: CASSGGQGGIQYF
CDR3 DNA: TGTGCCAGCAGCGGGGGGCAGGGCGGCATTCAGTACTTC

D gene: TRBD2
V gene: TRBV9
clone size: -
J gene: TRBJ2-7
CDR3 protein: CASSGGLAGALDEQYF
CDR3 DNA: TGTGCCAGCAGCGGAGGACTAGCGGGGGCTCTAGACGAGCAGTACTTC

D gene: -
V gene: TRBV30
clone size: -
J gene: TRBJ2-2
CDR3 protein: CAWSVLGIIGGELFF
CDR3 DNA: TGTGCCTGGAGTGTACTCGGGATCATTGGCGGGGAGCTGTTTTTT

D gene: -
V gene: TRBV19
clone size: -
J gene: TRBJ2-6
CDR3 protein: CASNLAGANVLTF
CDR3 DNA: TGTGCCAGTAACCTGGCTGGGGCCAACGTCCTGACTTTC

D gene: -
V gene: TRBV18
clone size: -
J gene: TRBJ2-7
CDR3 protein: CASSPGSIEQYF
CDR3 DNA: TGTGCCAGCTCACCTGGGAGTATAGAGCAGTACTTC

D gene: TRBD1
V gene: TRBV7-7
clone size: -
J gene: TRBJ2-3
CDR3 protein: CASNNLQGESTDTQYF
CDR3 DNA: TGTGCTAGCAACAACCTTCAGGGGGAGAGCACAGATACGCAGTATTTT

D gene: TRBD1
V gene: TRBV6-5
clone size: -
J gene: TRBJ1-5
CDR3 protein: CASGRGQGNQPQHF
CDR3 DNA: TGTGCCAGCGGCCGAGGACAGGGCAATCAGCCCCAGCATTTT

D gene: -
V gene: TRBV27
clone size: -
J gene: TRBJ2-5
CDR3 protein: CASSLMGAAETQYF
CDR3 DNA: TGTGCCAGCAGTTTAATGGGGGCAGCAGAGACCCAGTACTTC

D gene: -
V gene: TRBV4-3
clone size: -
J gene: TRBJ2-3
CDR3 protein: CASSQGAREWSTDTQYF
CDR3 DNA: TGCGCCAGCAGCCAGGGGGCGAGGGAGTGGAGCACAGATACGCAGTATTTT

D gene: TRBD2
V gene: TRBV28
clone size: -
J gene: TRBJ2-5
CDR3 protein: CASSLEWTSGETQYF
CDR3 DNA: TGTGCCAGCAGTTTAGAATGGACTAGCGGGGAGACCCAGTACTTC

D gene: TRBD2
V gene: TRBV10-3
clone size: -
J gene: TRBJ2-7
CDR3 protein: CAISEPGLAGAYEQYF
CDR3 DNA: TGTGCCATCAGTGAGCCCGGACTAGCGGGAGCCTACGAGCAGTACTTC

D gene: -
V gene: TRBV5-6
clone size: -
J gene: TRBJ1-3
CDR3 protein: CASSLPGGNTIYF
CDR3 DNA: TGTGCCAGCAGCTTGCCAGGGGGAAACACCATATATTTT

D gene: -
V gene: TRBV5-5
clone size: -
J gene: TRBJ1-1
CDR3 protein: CASSLAFRDTEAFF
CDR3 DNA: TGTGCCAGCAGCTTGGCCTTCAGGGACACTGAAGCTTTCTTT

D gene: -
V gene: TRBV30
clone size: -
J gene: TRBJ1-5
CDR3 protein: CAWSLVQGYQPQHF
CDR3 DNA: TGTGCCTGGAGTCTAGTACAGGGATATCAGCCCCAGCATTTT

D gene: -
V gene: TRBV5-4
clone size: -
J gene: TRBJ2-7
CDR3 protein: CASSLAGSPFSYEQYF
CDR3 DNA: TGTGCCAGCAGCTTGGCAGGTTCCCCTTTCTCCTACGAGCAGTACTTC

D gene: TRBD2
V gene: TRBV28
clone size: -
J gene: TRBJ2-3
CDR3 protein: CASSGTSGGYHGTDTQYF
CDR3 DNA: TGTGCCAGCAGTGGGACTAGCGGGGGGTACCACGGCACAGATACGCAGTATTTT

D gene: -
V gene: TRBV11-2
clone size: -
J gene: TRBJ2-7
CDR3 protein: CASSLVSRSYEQYF
CDR3 DNA: TGTGCCAGCAGCTTAGTATCCAGATCCTACGAGCAGTACTTC

D gene: -
V gene: TRBV10-2
clone size: -
J gene: TRBJ1-5
CDR3 protein: CASSTDSNQPQHF
CDR3 DNA: TGCGCCAGCAGTACGGACAGTAATCAGCCCCAGCATTTT

D gene: TRBD1
V gene: TRBV14
clone size: -
J gene: TRBJ1-1
CDR3 protein: CASSLAGGGTEAFF
CDR3 DNA: TGTGCCAGCAGCCTTGCAGGGGGCGGAACTGAAGCTTTCTTT

D gene: TRBD1
V gene: TRBV2
clone size: -
J gene: TRBJ2-2
CDR3 protein: CASEQGQARGMNTGELFF
CDR3 DNA: TGTGCCAGCGAGCAGGGACAGGCAAGGGGGATGAACACCGGGGAGCTGTTTTTT

D gene: -
V gene: TRBV19
clone size: -
J gene: TRBJ1-5
CDR3 protein: CASSIDDSNSNQPQHF
CDR3 DNA: TGTGCCAGTAGTATAGACGACAGTAATAGCAATCAGCCCCAGCATTTT

D gene: TRBD1
V gene: TRBV5-6
clone size: -
J gene: TRBJ2-3
CDR3 protein: CASSWVDRDPDTQYF
CDR3 DNA: TGTGCCAGCAGCTGGGTCGACAGGGACCCAGATACGCAGTATTTT

D gene: -
V gene: TRBV5-6
clone size: -
J gene: TRBJ1-2
CDR3 protein: CASSSSDYGYTF
CDR3 DNA: TGTGCCAGCAGCTCATCGGACTATGGCTACACCTTC

D gene: -
V gene: TRBV28
clone size: -
J gene: TRBJ2-3
CDR3 protein: CASRGAGTDTQYF
CDR3 DNA: TGTGCCAGCAGGGGGGCCGGAACAGATACGCAGTATTTT

D gene: -
V gene: TRBV5-6
clone size: -
J gene: TRBJ2-7
CDR3 protein: CASSLGSAYEQYF
CDR3 DNA: TGTGCCAGCAGCTTGGGCAGCGCTTACGAGCAGTACTTC

D gene: -
V gene: TRBV7-9
clone size: -
J gene: TRBJ1-2
CDR3 protein: CASTRDVFYGYTF
CDR3 DNA: TGTGCCAGCACTAGGGATGTGTTTTATGGCTACACCTTC